This entry concerns a single T cell receptor (beta chain). The specificity of this receptor is unknown. The input lacks base qualities; no much larger clone sits a single base away. The time point label, read with the paper, signifies: baseline before first vaccination. Vaccinee samples were obtained from the UK trials COV001 and COV002, which included a single-blind randomized controlled phase 2/3 trial of AZD1222 (ChAdOx1 nCoV-19) in healthy adults. For TCRbeta chain sequencing, PBMC samples were collected from trial participants at day 0 and at day 28 after the second dose. This sample is drawn from a study of T cell responses to AZD1222 COVID-19 vaccine (dated by TCRdb to about 2021). Context from the whole study: AZD1222 recipients with second doses at about 4 weeks or about 12 weeks were pooled, because spike-specific TCR depth and breadth did not differ between schedules. Enrollment into the trials was organized by age into subgroups of 18-55, 56-69 and 70-plus years, and those subgroups contained approximately 150, 30 and 60 TCR-sequenced participants, respectively. TCR sequencing covered some 250 trial participants: 200 to 220 given two doses of AZD1222 and about 26 given two doses of MenACWY control vaccine.

Study-wide findings and limitations: Epitopes outside the regions mutated in the B.1.351 and B.1.1.7 variants were reportedly recognized by nearly half of the unique spike-specific TCRs. CD4 TCRs associated with the vaccine covered the entire spike protein, and the dominant responses were in regions 160-218 and 743-854. Conclusions about previously exposed vaccinees were limited because only a handful of AZD1222 recipients were SARS-CoV-2 seropositive at baseline. After two AZD1222 doses, both the breadth and the depth of spike-specific TCRs were significantly higher than at day 0 and than in MenACWY recipients. Participants were mostly white British, with more females than males. The authors suggested clonal diversity may have been underestimated. Because no day 14 peak-response samples were available, the repertoires could be characterized only after the peak T cell response. In the small 56-69-year group, the increase in depth fell short of significance, most likely because of low power.

The germline V gene gives CDR1 as SGHTS and CDR2 as YDEGEE. V was cut back by 0 bases and J by 0 bases, leaving a gap of 10 bases between them. The CDR3 measures 16 amino acids from cysteine to phenylalanine. Just the 48-base CDR3 DNA is kept, in frame starting at base 1. The CDR3 regions of human TCRbeta chains were analyzed by immunosequencing. The source study handled its data this way. Repertoire TCRs were matched against a reference library of SARS-CoV-2-specific TCRs generated with the MIRA antigen-specificity platform. Breadth was defined as the fraction of unique TCRs that were SARS-CoV-2-associated. Depth was defined as the fraction of total T cells that were SARS-CoV-2-associated. Using the MIRA data, each spike-specific TCR was mapped to the spike region that the TCR reacts to and placed in a CD4 or CD8 class. Log10-transformed breadth and depth values were compared by one-way ANOVA with Sidak's multiple comparisons tests. TCRdb took this table from immuneACCESS and kept in-frame rearrangements with V and J called. Such tables lack part of the clones; where checked against another copy, unresolved V genes explain under half of the gap, and the rest is unexplained. D and trimming come from the DNA, and the V and J calls and clone size come from that table. The sample records about 94,000 clones, over 75% of which are singletons. Roughly 15% of the sample is in the top ten clones.

Sequenced material: peripheral blood, taken on day 0 of AZD1222 vaccination. The chain joins TRBV5-8 to TRBJ1-5; the D gene is not confidently resolved. This TCR derives from an adult in good health. The CDR3 has the sequence CASSLESGNSNQPQHF. The nucleotide sequence is TGTGCCAGCAGCTTGGAATCAGGAAATAGCAATCAGCCCCAGCATTTT.